This TCR beta chain was sequenced during a study of T-cell reconstitution after alpha-beta-depleted transplantation in children. Findings of the study overall: Expanded clones from the graft, numbering several hundred, reportedly supplied alpha-beta T cells about two months after transplant.

The ends were cut back, 7 bases at V and 0 bases at J, with 13 bases in the middle. CDR3 length: 15 residues. Per germline, CDR1 SGHTA and CDR2 FQGNSA. The TCRbeta library incorporated unique molecular identifiers. TCRdb recomputed calls from the PCR reads with MiXCR, one row per CDR3 protein. The table has 550,000 to 800,000 distinct CDR3 sequences, under 15% seen once. As to this clonotype: Its antigen is as yet unknown.

This clonotype originated in a girl aged 2 to 10 with congenital amegakaryocytic thrombocytopenia, due to receive a stem cell transplant. The rearrangement uses TRBV7-2 and TRBJ2-1; no clear D. Here the sequenced sample was PBMCs, taken before TCRalphabeta/CD19-depleted stem cell transplant. CDR3: CASTLPYRSYNEQFF. The CDR3 DNA reads TGTGCCAGCACCCTACCCTATCGCTCCTACAATGAGCAGTTCTTC. Looking up the rest from reference TRBV7-2 and TRBJ2-1 gives the full variable domain: GAGVSQSPSNKVTEKGKDVELRCDPISGHTALYWYRQSLGQGLEFLIYFQGNSAPDKSGLPSDRFSAERTGGSVSTLTIQRTQQEDSAVYLCASTLPYRSYNEQFFGPGTRLTVL.